These 31 T cell receptor beta chains came from one sample sequenced in a study of blood T cell repertoires in COVID-19. The assay was immunoSEQ multiplex PCR, and TCRdb's table has in-frame clones only and misses some. Among roughly 43,000 clones listed, just under 70% were seen once. Sequencing input: peripheral blood. The source is a man aged 80 or over with acute or convalescent COVID-19.

The chain links TRBV4-1 to TRBJ1-2; unclear D gene. Germline V CDR1 and CDR2: MGHRA, YSYEKL. The CDR3 has 14 residues. Trimming stripped 0 bases from V and 6 bases from J, with 11 bases between. CDR3 nucleotide sequence: TGCGCCAGCAGCCAAGATGCCGGGGTCGATGGCTACACCTTC. Its translation is CASSQDAGVDGYTF.

The chain couples TRBV30 to TRBJ2-1; D unresolved. The CDR3 has 13 residues. Germline CDR1 is GTSNPN and CDR2 is SVGIG (reference sequence). The ends were cut back, 4 bases at V and 3 bases at J, with 10 bases in the middle. DNA of the CDR3: TGTGCCTGGACAGGAACAGACTACAATGAGCAGTTCTTC. Translated: CAWTGTDYNEQFF.

The table lists this clone with a few counts. DNA of the CDR3: TGTGCCAGCAGCCGCTGGAGGGGACAGTTCTTC. Translating gives CASSRWRGQFF. This rearrangement joins TRBV11-3 to TRBJ2-1; maybe TRBD2 (6 bases). V lost 5 bases to trimming and J lost 13 bases, with 12 bases between them. Germline V gene data show CDR1 as SGHNT and CDR2 as YENEEA. CDR3 length equals 11 residues.

This sequence joins TRBV29-1 and TRBJ2-1; no reliable D call. This CDR3 contains 12 residues. Germline loops: CDR1 SQVTM, CDR2 ANQGSEA. Between the trimmed V and J ends, which lost 0 bases and 7 bases, there was a span of 7 bases. CDR3 sequence reads: CSVEDPGNEQFF. The CDR3 bases are TGCAGCGTTGAAGACCCCGGGAATGAGCAGTTCTTC.

The chain carries TRBV6-5 and TRBJ1-2, with 9 nucleotides matching TRBD1. V trimming: 9 bases; J trimming: 4 bases; junction bases outside the gene matches: 9. The V gene's germline CDR1 is MNHEY and CDR2 SVGAGI. The CDR3 extends over 14 amino acids. CDR3 nucleotides: TGTGCCAGTAATACAGGGGGCGCGAGCTATGGCTACACCTTC. Translation gives CASNTGGASYGYTF.

This chain connects TRBV4-1 to TRBJ2-7, with 9 positions matching TRBD2. This CDR3 is built from 15 residues. V dropped 7 bases and J dropped 4; count of bases not matched to a gene: 11. Germline V gene sequence: CDR1 MGHRA, CDR2 YSYEKL. This CDR3 reads CASTKGSGSVYEQYF. The DNA of the CDR3 is TGCGCCAGCACAAAGGGTAGCGGGAGTGTTTACGAGCAGTACTTC.

As concerns this clone: Sequence at one end of the junction differs from germline and may be a read error. The rearrangement links TRBV10-3 to TRBJ1-1; D remains unclear. The CDR3 is 11 residues long. In germline, CDR1 is ENHRY, CDR2 SYGVKD. CDR3 nucleotides: TGTGCCACCAGTCTGAGCACTGAAGCTTTCTTT. The encoded protein is CATSLSTEAFF.

This clone has more than one count but fewer than ten. This rearrangement joins TRBV27 to TRBJ1-1, with TRBD1 as a possible D gene (6 bases). CDR3 length equals 18 residues. Germline lookup yields CDR1 MNHEY and CDR2 SMNVEV (reference sequence). Trimming took 2 bases from V and 1 from J, leaving 20 bases between them. The DNA for the CDR3 is TGTGCCAGCAGTTTAGAGGGACAAATAAACCTCGGGAACACTGAAGCTTTCTTT. Protein: CASSLEGQINLGNTEAFF.

The rearrangement joins TRBV11-2 to TRBJ2-7, with D uncertain. V dropped 5 bases and J dropped 3 bases, with 11 bases sitting between them. The CDR3 is made up of 13 amino acids. Looked up from germline, CDR1 is SGHAT and CDR2 is FQNNGV. In DNA, the CDR3 is TGTGCCAGCAGCCTCGATAGCCACTACGAGCAGTACTTC. Residues: CASSLDSHYEQYF.

The CDR3 protein is CASSPGQGGMNTEAFF. The DNA of the CDR3 is TGCGCCAGCAGCCCCGGACAGGGAGGTATGAACACTGAAGCTTTCTTT. The gene calls are TRBV4-1 and TRBJ1-1, with 8 positions matching TRBD1. This CDR3 is built from 16 residues. The ends lost 4 bases at V and 0 bases at J; junction bases unmatched: 7. Germline CDR1 reads MGHRA; CDR2 reads YSYEKL.

The V gene is TRBV11-3, the J gene TRBJ2-1; tentatively, D is TRBD2 (5 bases). Deletions cut 1 base from V and 4 bases from J, with 8 bases between. The length of the CDR3 is 14 residues. CDR1 is SGHNT and CDR2 is YENEEA in the germline V gene. The CDR3 sequence: CASSLVSGYNEQFF. For the CDR3, the DNA is TGTGCCAGCAGCTTAGTCTCGGGATACAATGAGCAGTTCTTC. Combining the CDR3 with reference TRBV11-3 and TRBJ2-1 gives the whole variable domain EAGVVQSPRYKIIEKKQPVAFWCNPISGHNTLYWYLQNLGQGPELLIRYENEEAVDDSQLPKDRFSAERLKGVDSTLKIQPAELGDSAVYLCASSLVSGYNEQFFGPGTRLTVL.

V gene TRBV4-3 combines with J gene TRBJ2-5; tentative D call: TRBD2 (5 bases). V dropped 4 bases and J dropped 1 base, with 13 bases sitting between them. This CDR3 contains 15 residues. In germline, CDR1 is LGHNA, CDR2 YSLEER. In DNA form, the CDR3 reads TGCGCCAGCAGCCTCGGGGTGGGCTTCCAAGAGACCCAGTACTTC. Its protein is CASSLGVGFQETQYF.

This clone was seen a few times. This chain connects TRBV30 to TRBJ1-5; a possible D gene is TRBD1 (5 bases). Trimming cost V 2 bases and J 3 bases, with 20 bases left between them. The CDR3 covers 17 residues. The V gene's germline CDR1 is GTSNPN and CDR2 SVGIG (reference sequence). CDR3 bases: TGTGCCTGGAGTCGAGGGACTACGGGGGGTTACAATCAGCCCCAGCATTTT. Encoded protein: CAWSRGTTGGYNQPQHF.

This clone occurred many times. V gene TRBV5-4 combines with J gene TRBJ2-1, with D perhaps matching TRBD2 (5 bases). Between the trimmed V and J ends, which lost 4 bases and 0 bases, there was a span of 14 bases. The CDR3 is 16 residues long. Germline V CDR1 and CDR2: SGHNT, YYREEE (reference sequence). CDR3 region: CASSPGRGSSYNEQFF. For the CDR3, the DNA is TGTGCCAGCAGCCCCGGTCGGGGAAGCTCCTACAATGAGCAGTTCTTC.

This chain links TRBV12-3 or TRBV12-4 with TRBJ1-1; D is undetermined. The length of the CDR3 is 12 residues. The V end lost 2 bases, the J end lost 10 bases, and 11 bases lay between the germline ends. The CDR3 DNA reads TGTGCCAGCAGTTTATGGGCTACCGGAGCTTTCTTT. This codes for CASSLWATGAFF.

V and J are TRBV7-8 and TRBJ2-3, with 10 bases fitting TRBD2. CDR1 and CDR2 from the germline V gene are SGHVS and FQNEAQ. The CDR3 loop spans 16 amino acids. Unmatched junction bases numbered 8, after V lost 5 bases and J lost 3 bases. The CDR3 spells CASSLLAGNPTDTQYF. In nucleotides, the CDR3 is TGTGCCAGCAGCCTACTAGCGGGAAACCCTACAGATACGCAGTATTTT.

V usage is TRBV7-2 and J usage is TRBJ2-5; D is perhaps TRBD2 (5 bases). Trimming took 6 bases from V and 2 from J, leaving 10 bases between them. CDR1 SGHTA and CDR2 FQGNSA come from the germline V gene. The CDR3 is made up of 13 amino acids. The CDR3 is CASSSDLQETQYF. For the CDR3, the DNA is TGTGCCAGCAGTTCGGACTTACAAGAGACCCAGTACTTC.

The V gene is TRBV5-1, the J gene TRBJ1-1, with unresolved D. CDR3 length equals 13 residues. The V end was cut by 3 bases, the J end by 3 bases, with 9 bases between. CDR1 and CDR2 (germline): SGHRS, YFSETQ. CDR3 DNA: TGCGCCAGCAGCTCGGAGCCCGACACTGAAGCTTTCTTT. The encoded protein is CASSSEPDTEAFF.

This sequence joins TRBV5-1 and TRBJ1-6; TRBD1 aligns across 8 bases. Germline V gene lookup returns CDR1 SGHRS and CDR2 YFSETQ. The ends lost 4 bases at V and 7 bases at J; junction bases unmatched: 7. The CDR3 loop spans 15 amino acids. The CDR3 coding sequence is TGCGCCAGCAGCCCAGGGGGCGCGAGGAATTCACCCCTCCACTTT. Protein sequence: CASSPGGARNSPLHF.

This chain connects TRBV19 to TRBJ1-3, with D possibly matching TRBD1 (6 bases). V was cut by 0 bases and J by 0 bases, with 21 bases left in between. The length of the CDR3 is 20 residues. Germline V gives CDR1 LNHDA, CDR2 SQIVND (reference sequence). CDR3 residues: CASSIDRGRGATSSGNTIYF. CDR3 sequence (DNA): TGTGCCAGTAGTATAGATCGGGGCAGGGGCGCAACAAGCTCTGGAAACACCATATATTTT.

The chain recombines TRBV19 with TRBJ1-3; 10 positions agree with TRBD1. Unmatched junction bases numbered 4, after V lost 2 bases and J lost 0 bases. Germline V lookup: CDR1 LNHDA, CDR2 SQIVND (reference sequence). This CDR3 comprises 17 residues. The CDR3 DNA is TGTGCCAGTAGTATACCGGGACAGGGGAACTCTGGAAACACCATATATTTT. Protein: CASSIPGQGNSGNTIYF.

The chain links TRBV5-1 to TRBJ2-7, with 13 bases that match TRBD2. After removal of 7 bases from V and 3 bases from J, the junction contained 4 bases not matched to a gene. The CDR3 has 14 amino acids. Germline lookup yields CDR1 SGHRS and CDR2 YFSETQ. The CDR3 loop reads CASRWTSGSYEQYF. The CDR3 coding sequence is TGCGCCAGCCGGTGGACTAGCGGGAGCTACGAGCAGTACTTC.

This clone was found a few times. DNA of the CDR3: TGTGCCAGCAGCTTAGAGGGGAGGACAGGTACCTACGAGCAGTACTTC. Amino acid sequence: CASSLEGRTGTYEQYF. The J gene is TRBJ2-7, the V gene TRBV7-8; tentatively, D is TRBD1 (7 bases). V lost 1 base, J lost 2 bases, and 15 bases lay in between. This CDR3 is 16 amino acids long. Germline lookup yields CDR1 SGHVS and CDR2 FQNEAQ.

This clone came up a few times. The chain employs TRBV2 and TRBJ1-4, with D possibly being TRBD1 (5 bases). Germline CDR1 SNHLY, CDR2 FYNNEI. There are 12 residues in the CDR3. The V gene lost 9 bases and the J gene lost 12 bases, with 17 bases spanning the gap. The CDR3 DNA sequence: TGTGCCAGTAGGCGGGGGGAGGACGAACTGTTTTTT. It encodes CASRRGEDELFF.

V is TRBV14 and J is TRBJ2-6; TRBD1 might be the D (5 bases). CDR1 is SGHDN and CDR2 is FVKESK in the germline V gene. CDR3 length: 13 residues. V was shortened by 4 bases and J by 8 bases, with 9 bases between the two germline ends. The CDR3 reads CASSLAGTNVLTF. In DNA, the CDR3 is TGTGCCAGCAGCCTCGCAGGGACCAACGTCCTGACTTTC.

The CDR3 DNA reads as TGTGCCAGCACCCAAACCGGGGAGCTGTTTTTT. It yields the protein CASTQTGELFF. The chain recombines TRBV6-5 with TRBJ2-2; no clear D gene. V was shortened by 7 bases and J by 5 bases, with 5 bases between the two germline ends. The germline CDR1 and CDR2 sequences are MNHEY and SVGAGI. There are 11 residues in the CDR3.

For this clone: This CDR3 is also generated by other DNA sequences in the sample. The rearrangement links TRBV5-1 to TRBJ2-5; D not resolved. Looked up from germline, CDR1 is SGHRS and CDR2 is YFSETQ. This CDR3 comprises 11 residues. Trimming cost V 3 bases and J 2 bases, with 2 bases left between them. The CDR3 bases are TGCGCCAGCAGCTCACAAGAGACCCAGTACTTC. It codes for CASSSQETQYF.

V usage is TRBV10-3 and J usage is TRBJ2-2; a weak D match, TRBD2 (6 bases). The CDR3 loop spans 14 amino acids. Germline V gene lookup returns CDR1 ENHRY and CDR2 SYGVKD. V lost 6 bases and J 4 bases, leaving 12 bases between the germline ends. The CDR3 sequence: CAIRDLEGTGELFF. The CDR3 nucleotides are TGTGCCATCAGGGACTTGGAGGGCACCGGGGAGCTGTTTTTT.

The chain joins TRBV23-1 to TRBJ1-3; TRBD1 aligns across 7 bases. TRBV23-1 is reported as an ORF; its role is uncertain. This CDR3 spans 19 amino acids. V shed 1 base and J 0 bases; nucleotides not matched to a gene: 12. The CDR3 bases are TGCGCCAGCAGTCAATTCGGGACAGATATCTTTCTCTCTGGAAACACCATATATTTT. Its protein is CASSQFGTDIFLSGNTIYF.

This clone is a singleton in its sample. This chain uses TRBV5-1 with TRBJ2-7; 8 positions agree with TRBD1. Germline CDR1 and CDR2: SGHRS and YFSETQ. CDR3 length: 14 amino acids. V gave up 3 bases and J gave up 3 bases; unmatched junction bases: 5. CDR3 DNA: TGCGCCAGCAGCTCGACAGGGGACCACTACGAGCAGTACTTC. This gives the protein CASSSTGDHYEQYF. Full variable domain (outside the CDR3, taken from reference TRBV5-1 and TRBJ2-7): KAGVTQTPRYLIKTRGQQVTLSCSPISGHRSVSWYQQTPGQGLQFLFEYFSETQRNKGNFPGRFSGRQFSNSRSEMNVSTLELGDSALYLCASSSTGDHYEQYFGPGTRLTVT.

This clone was picked up a small number of times. The chain recombines TRBV30 with TRBJ1-2, with D perhaps matching TRBD1 (5 bases). The V end lost 3 bases, the J end lost 4 bases, and 15 bases lay between the germline ends. This CDR3 contains 14 residues. Per the germline V gene, CDR1 is GTSNPN and CDR2 is SVGIG (reference sequence). CDR3 protein: CAWSRVRGSYGYTF. The CDR3 bases are TGTGCCTGGAGCCGGGTTAGGGGCTCCTATGGCTACACCTTC.